A selection of T cell receptor beta chains follows, all from one sample in a study of ipilimumab plus nivolumab after autologous stem cell transplantation. Data came from immunoSEQ multiplex PCR; TCRdb stores just in-frame clones and leaves some out. The sample yields tens of thousands of clones, around 84% seen once. The specimen comprised PBMCs, sampled in a trial of ipilimumab plus nivolumab as post-transplant consolidation. The source is a male donor with diffuse large B-cell lymphoma. CDR3s include the opening cysteine and the closing phenylalanine or tryptophan. D genes are given only for firm matches. Only part of the rows carry a size: once, few, many, or a class if the clone is expanded.

J | V | D | size | CDR3 | DNA
TRBJ1-1 | TRBV5-6 | NA | NA | CASSPASGTEAFF | TGTGCCAGCAGCCCTGCGTCGGGCACTGAAGCTTTCTTT
TRBJ2-2 | TRBV7-2 | TRBD2 | NA | CASSPRLADTGELFF | TGTGCCAGCAGCCCTAGACTAGCGGACACCGGGGAGCTGTTTTTT
TRBJ2-2 | TRBV19 | NA | NA | CASSIGGVKTGELFF | TGTGCCAGTAGTATAGGAGGGGTTAAGACCGGGGAGCTGTTTTTT
TRBJ2-7 | TRBV7-6 | NA | NA | CASSLTQRGEQYF | TGTGCCAGCAGCTTAACCCAGAGGGGGGAGCAGTACTTC
TRBJ2-7 | TRBV9 | TRBD2 | NA | CASSPTSGGYYEQYF | TGTGCCAGCAGCCCGACTAGCGGGGGGTACTACGAGCAGTACTTC
TRBJ2-3 | TRBV7-6 | TRBD2 | few | CASSLAWTSGGADTQYF | TGTGCCAGCAGCTTAGCTTGGACTAGCGGGGGGGCAGATACGCAGTATTTT
TRBJ1-1 | TRBV6-1 | NA | few | CASSEQGTEAFF | TGTGCCAGCAGTGAACAGGGGACTGAAGCTTTCTTT
TRBJ2-5 | TRBV14 | TRBD1 | once | CASSQPTGRSETQYF | TGTGCCAGCAGCCAACCGACAGGGCGTTCGGAGACCCAGTACTTC
TRBJ2-7 | TRBV10-3 | TRBD2 | NA | CAISEGREYEQYF | TGTGCCATCAGTGAGGGGAGGGAATACGAGCAGTACTTC
TRBJ2-1 | TRBV6-6 | NA | once | CASSPGIVGPGNEQFF | TGTGCCAGCAGCCCCGGTATAGTGGGCCCGGGTAATGAGCAGTTCTTC
TRBJ2-1 | TRBV5-5 | TRBD1 | NA | CASSGDRGEQFF | TGTGCCAGCAGCGGGGACAGGGGTGAGCAGTTCTTC
TRBJ2-7 | TRBV10-3 | NA | once | CAISDKNGDQYEQYF | TGTGCCATCAGTGACAAGAATGGGGACCAGTACGAGCAGTACTTC
TRBJ1-6 | TRBV27 | NA | NA | CASSLRENSPLHF | TGTGCCAGCAGTTTGCGGGAAAATTCACCCCTCCACTTT
TRBJ2-7 | TRBV6-5 | TRBD1 | few | CASRYMGQEYHEQYF | TGTGCCAGCAGGTATATGGGACAGGAGTACCACGAGCAGTACTTC
TRBJ1-4 | TRBV30 | NA | NA | CAWTTRYDEKLFF | TGTGCCTGGACCACCAGATACGATGAAAAACTGTTTTTT
TRBJ2-7 | TRBV7-2 | TRBD2 | NA | CASTTSGGSYEQYF | TGTGCCAGCACGACTAGCGGGGGCTCCTACGAGCAGTACTTC
TRBJ1-1 | TRBV5-1 | NA | NA | CASSLEQGRTEAFF | TGCGCCAGCAGCTTGGAACAGGGACGGACTGAAGCTTTCTTT
TRBJ1-1 | TRBV27 | NA | NA | CASSLSPGGRGLNTEAFF | TGTGCCAGCAGTTTATCGCCGGGGGGCAGGGGACTGAACACTGAAGCTTTCTTT
TRBJ2-2 | TRBV4-3 | NA | NA | CASSQDSGTQNTGELFF | TGCGCCAGCAGCCAAGATTCCGGGACACAGAACACCGGGGAGCTGTTTTTT
TRBJ2-7 | TRBV19 | TRBD1 | NA | CASSTAGTGNYEQYF | TGTGCCAGTAGTACAGCCGGGACAGGGAACTACGAGCAGTACTTC
TRBJ1-5 | TRBV6-1 | NA | NA | CASSVSEFKPQHF | TGTGCCAGCAGTGTCTCGGAGTTTAAGCCCCAGCATTTT
TRBJ2-7 | TRBV6-6 | TRBD1 | NA | CASSPGQGYSYEQYF | TGTGCCAGCAGCCCTGGACAGGGTTACTCCTACGAGCAGTACTTC
TRBJ2-1 | TRBV13 | NA | NA | CASSKWGSNNEQFF | TGTGCCAGCAGTAAATGGGGCTCAAACAATGAGCAGTTCTTC
TRBJ2-7 | TRBV5-4 | TRBD2 | NA | CASSPGRGVSYEQYF | TGTGCCAGCAGCCCCGGGAGGGGGGTCTCCTACGAGCAGTACTTC
TRBJ2-3 | TRBV19 | NA | NA | CASSLTPYRGASDTQYF | TGTGCCAGTAGCTTAACGCCATACCGGGGGGCTTCAGATACGCAGTATTTT
TRBJ1-1 | TRBV11-2 | NA | NA | CASSLQGSFRAFF | TGTGCCAGCAGCTTGCAGGGAAGCTTTAGAGCTTTCTTT
TRBJ2-7 | TRBV14 | NA | NA | CASSQEGGPDSYEQYF | TGTGCCAGCAGCCAAGAAGGGGGGCCCGACTCCTACGAGCAGTACTTC
TRBJ2-3 | TRBV2 | NA | NA | CASSEAGAPTDTQYF | TGTGCCAGCAGTGAAGCAGGGGCCCCCACAGATACGCAGTATTTT
TRBJ2-7 | TRBV2 | TRBD1 | NA | CASRNHWTGAGYEQYF | TGTGCCAGCAGAAACCACTGGACAGGGGCAGGCTACGAGCAGTACTTC
TRBJ2-5 | TRBV6-1 | TRBD1 | NA | CASSGFNRGWVETQYF | TGTGCCAGCAGTGGTTTTAACAGGGGCTGGGTGGAGACCCAGTACTTC
TRBJ1-6 | TRBV30 | TRBD1 | NA | CAWRGTENSPLHF | TGTGCCTGGAGGGGGACAGAGAATTCACCCCTCCACTTT
TRBJ1-5 | TRBV30 | NA | NA | CAWSVQGNQPQHF | TGTGCCTGGAGTGTACAGGGTAATCAGCCCCAGCATTTT
TRBJ1-1 | TRBV6-6 | NA | few | CASQQGAMNTEAFF | TGTGCCAGCCAACAGGGCGCCATGAACACTGAAGCTTTCTTT
TRBJ1-2 | TRBV28 | NA | NA | CASSSGGGYGYTF | TGTGCCAGCAGTTCGGGGGGAGGCTATGGCTACACCTTC
TRBJ2-1 | TRBV6-6 | NA | medium-sized | CASSLHPKHEQFF | TGTGCCAGCAGTCTCCACCCCAAACATGAGCAGTTCTTC
TRBJ1-5 | TRBV6-6 | TRBD1 | large | CASRPPGGMDQPQHF | TGTGCCAGCAGACCTCCAGGGGGAATGGATCAGCCCCAGCATTTT
TRBJ2-1 | TRBV6-6 | NA | NA | CASSYSIEVNEQFF | TGTGCCAGCAGTTACTCGATTGAGGTCAATGAGCAGTTCTTC